The 17 T cell receptor beta chains below all came from one sample that was sequenced in a study of blood T cell repertoires in COVID-19. Sequenced by immunoSEQ multiplex PCR; TCRdb stores in-frame clones only, minus some. The table has 74,000 or so clones, 80% to 90% seen once. Specimen: peripheral blood. Source of these receptors: a human donor in a cohort sampled during active COVID-19.

The chain uses TRBV3-1 (or the pseudogene TRBV3-2) and TRBJ2-2; 9 nucleotides match TRBD1. There are 15 residues in the CDR3. The trim removed 5 bases at V and 7 bases at J, leaving 8 bases unmatched. Germline V gives CDR1 LGHDT, CDR2 YNNKEL (reference sequence). CDR3 amino acids: CASSLQGARSGELFF. CDR3 in DNA: TGTGCCAGCAGCTTACAGGGGGCGCGGAGCGGGGAGCTGTTTTTT.

This clone was observed once. The rearrangement uses TRBV25-1 and TRBJ2-3; D perhaps matches TRBD2 (5 bases). V gave up 6 bases and J gave up 2 bases, with 15 bases separating them. The CDR3 consists of 15 residues. The germline V gene encodes CDR1 MGHDK and CDR2 SYGVNS. The CDR3 sequence is CASSQWAGNTDTQYF. CDR3 sequence (DNA): TGTGCCAGCAGCCAATGGGCGGGCAACACAGATACGCAGTATTTT.

This clone showed up just once. The genes are TRBV5-6 and TRBJ2-1, with 7 bases identical to TRBD1. The CDR3 totals 13 residues. V lost 3 bases and J lost 10; bases outside the gene matches: 7. Germline CDR1 SGHDT, CDR2 YYEEEE. The CDR3 DNA follows: TGTGCCAGCAGCTCGACAGGGACGAGGGAGCAGTTCTTC. Its translation is CASSSTGTREQFF.

The chain carries TRBV19 and TRBJ2-6; a weak D match, TRBD1 (5 bases). The germline gives CDR1 LNHDA, CDR2 SQIVND (reference sequence). The CDR3 is 19 amino acids. V lost 3 bases, J lost 0 bases, and 18 bases lay in between. The chain's CDR3 is CASSMSRQWAPSGANVLTF. The CDR3 nucleotides read TGTGCCAGTAGTATGTCCAGACAGTGGGCGCCCTCTGGGGCCAACGTCCTGACTTTC.

The chain carries TRBV28 and TRBJ1-4; D gene unclear. Germline V gives CDR1 MDHEN, CDR2 SYDVKM. The V and J ends lost 6 bases and 0 bases respectively, with 2 bases between them. There are 12 residues in the CDR3. CDR3 in amino acids: CASSSTNEKLFF. CDR3 sequence (DNA): TGTGCCAGCAGCTCAACTAATGAAAAACTGTTTTTT.

The rearrangement links TRBV5-4 to TRBJ2-1, with D possibly being TRBD2 (6 bases). The CDR3 is made up of 16 amino acids. Germline V gene lookup returns CDR1 SGHNT and CDR2 YYREEE (reference sequence). The ends were cut back, 3 bases at V and 8 bases at J, with 21 bases in the middle. CDR3 coding DNA: TGTGCCAGCAGCTCGGGAGTTGATGTGCGCGTCCATGAGCAGTTCTTC. Translated, it gives CASSSGVDVRVHEQFF.

This clone was seen more than once but under ten times. V is TRBV6-5 and J is TRBJ1-4; 7 nucleotides match TRBD1. V lost 6 bases and J lost 4; bases outside the gene matches: 5. This CDR3 spans 14 amino acids. Germline CDR1 and CDR2: MNHEY and SVGAGI. CDR3 DNA sequence: TGTGCCAGCAGGGGGACAGCCGATAATGAAAAACTGTTTTTT. Amino acid sequence: CASRGTADNEKLFF.

This chain joins TRBV5-5 and TRBJ2-1; TRBD2 is a possible D gene (6 bases). The ends were cut back, 3 bases at V and 9 bases at J, with 7 bases in the middle. Germline CDR1 and CDR2: SGHKS and YYEKEE (reference sequence). The CDR3 loop spans 11 amino acids. CDR3 in DNA: TGTGCCAGCAGCTCGGGAGTTGAGCAGTTCTTC. Its translation: CASSSGVEQFF.

The V and J genes are TRBV7-8 and TRBJ2-1; 7 positions match TRBD2. J was trimmed by 1 base and V by 8 bases; bases with no gene match: 17. The germline gives CDR1 SGHVS, CDR2 FQNEAQ. The CDR3 loop spans 18 amino acids. CDR3 protein: CASCNPGRRGLSYNEQFF. In nucleotides, the CDR3 is TGTGCCAGCTGTAACCCGGGACGGCGGGGGTTGTCCTACAATGAGCAGTTCTTC.

This clone was seen only once. The rearrangement uses TRBV6-5 and TRBJ2-7; possible D gene TRBD1, 6 bases. Trimming removed 5 bases at V and 5 bases at J, with 16 bases between. This CDR3 spans 14 amino acids. The germline CDR1 and CDR2 sequences are MNHEY and SVGAGI. The CDR3, as DNA: TGTGCCAGCAGTCTTTTACAGGGAAATAACGAGCAGTACTTC. Its translation: CASSLLQGNNEQYF.

The count of this clone is one. The rearrangement joins TRBV6-2 or TRBV6-3 to TRBJ2-5, with D maybe TRBD2 (6 bases). Per germline, CDR1 MNHEY and CDR2 SVGEGT. Trimming stripped 0 bases from V and 4 bases from J, with 12 bases between. The CDR3 loop spans 15 amino acids. CDR3 region: CASSYSLAGRETQYF. As DNA, the CDR3 is TGTGCCAGCAGTTACTCCCTAGCCGGGAGAGAGACCCAGTACTTC.

The genes are TRBV29-1 and TRBJ1-1; tentative D call: TRBD1 (6 bases). The CDR3 has 11 residues. V lost 7 bases, J lost 1 base, and 7 bases lay in between. Germline V gene lookup returns CDR1 SQVTM and CDR2 ANQGSEA. CDR3 in DNA: TGCAGCGCGGGACAGAACACTGAAGCTTTCTTT. As protein: CSAGQNTEAFF. The full variable domain, its missing parts supplied by reference TRBV29-1 and TRBJ1-1, is SAVISQKPSRDICQRGTSLTIQCQVDSQVTMMFWYRQQPGQSLTLIATANQGSEATYESGFVIDKFPISRPNLTFSTLTVSNMSPEDSSIYLCSAGQNTEAFFGQGTRLTVV.

The chain recombines TRBV10-2 with TRBJ2-7, with 8 nucleotides matching TRBD1. CDR1 is WSHSY, CDR2 SAAADI, per germline. The V segment lost 7 bases and the J segment 4 bases; nucleotides outside the gene matches: 6. The CDR3 sequence is 13 residues long. CDR3: CASKQGAMYEQYF. In nucleotides, the CDR3 is TGCGCCAGCAAGCAGGGGGCGATGTACGAGCAGTACTTC.

V and J are TRBV6-5 and TRBJ1-3; 8 nucleotides align to TRBD1. Germline loops: CDR1 MNHEY, CDR2 SVGAGI. With 5 bases clipped from V and 0 bases from J, the junction kept 3 bases outside the gene matches. The CDR3 runs 15 residues. CDR3 sequence (DNA): TGTGCCAGCAGTCCGACAGGGGTCTCTGGAAACACCATATATTTT. It translates to CASSPTGVSGNTIYF.

V and J are TRBV7-2 and TRBJ1-2; TRBD1 matches 11 bases. Germline CDR1 SGHTA, CDR2 FQGNSA. The CDR3 extends over 13 amino acids. Trimming cost V 6 bases and J 6 bases; bases outside gene matches: 3. The DNA for the CDR3 is TGTGCCAGCAGGGACAGGGGGCGCAATGGCTACACCTTC. This translates into CASRDRGRNGYTF.

A single count supports this clone. V gene TRBV29-1 combines with J gene TRBJ2-1; D is perhaps TRBD2 (5 bases). Trimming removed 0 bases at V and 0 bases at J, with 33 bases between. Looked up from germline, CDR1 is SQVTM and CDR2 is ANQGSEA. There are 23 residues in the CDR3. The chain's CDR3 is CSVEDLGTSGPQRGSSSYNEQFF. CDR3 coding DNA: TGCAGCGTTGAAGATTTGGGTACGTCTGGACCCCAACGGGGATCGAGCTCCTACAATGAGCAGTTCTTC.

V gene TRBV21-1 combines with J gene TRBJ2-1; the DNA was not compared with TRBD2, the D call given in the table. TRBV21-1 is given as a pseudogene. This CDR3 comprises 14 residues. CDR3 in DNA: TGTGCCAGCAGCAAAGCGAAGCCACTGAATGAGCAGTTCTTC. Translated, it gives CASSKAKPLNEQFF.